The next 9 T cell receptor beta chains were all read from a single sample in a study of blood T cells in healthy people across ages. A second PCR, run for about 7 to 11 cycles, used a sample-barcoded 5' primer plus a J-beta primer mix. TCRdb used MiXCR to reprocess the 5' RACE reads, holding one entry per CDR3 protein. This table holds 700,000 to 800,000 distinct CDR3 sequences, 43% found once. The sample taken for sequencing was blood. The receptors originated from a woman aged 60-75 years in good health.

This clonotype was detected a few times. The chain combines TRBV6-6 with TRBJ2-4; D perhaps matches TRBD1 (6 bases). V was cut by 4 bases and J by 0 bases, with 13 bases left in between. Germline CDR1 MNHNY, CDR2 SVGAGI (reference sequence). The CDR3 spans 16 residues. CDR3 in amino acids: CASSSYRVLAKNIQYF. CDR3 DNA: TGTGCCAGCAGTTCCTACAGGGTCCTAGCCAAAAACATTCAGTACTTC.

This clonotype was counted a few times. This chain uses TRBV5-1 with TRBJ2-3, with 7 positions matching TRBD1. Germline V gives CDR1 SGHRS, CDR2 YFSETQ. The CDR3 consists of 12 residues. The V and J ends lost 7 bases and 3 bases, in that order; junction bases with no gene match: 2. The CDR3 spells CASYRGTDTQYF. CDR3 bases: TGCGCCAGCTACAGGGGAACAGATACGCAGTATTTT. The complete variable domain, with remaining parts taken from reference TRBV5-1 and TRBJ2-3, reads KAGVTQTPRYLIKTRGQQVTLSCSPISGHRSVSWYQQTPGQGLQFLFEYFSETQRNKGNFPGRFSGRQFSNSRSEMNVSTLELGDSALYLCASYRGTDTQYFGPGTRLTVL.

The sample holds a few counts of this clonotype. J is TRBJ1-6 and V is TRBV3-1; D gene uncertain. The CDR3 totals 14 residues. The V end lost 0 bases, the J end lost 8 bases, and 8 bases lay between the germline ends. Germline V gene sequence: CDR1 LGHDT, CDR2 YNNKEL (reference sequence). CDR3 nucleotide sequence: TGTGCCAGCAGCCAAGAATTCGTCGATTCACCCCTCCACTTT. It is translated as CASSQEFVDSPLHF. Based on the CDR3 plus reference TRBV3-1 and TRBJ1-6, the full variable domain is DTAVSQTPKYLVTQMGNDKSIKCEQNLGHDTMYWYKQDSKKFLKIMFSYNNKELIINETVPNRFSPKSPDKAHLNLHINSLELGDSAVYFCASSQEFVDSPLHFGNGTRLTVT.

The CDR3 spells CASRDGQGAVTGELFF. CDR3 coding DNA: TGTGCCAGCAGGGACGGACAGGGGGCCGTCACCGGGGAGCTGTTTTTT. V gene TRBV7-2 combines with J gene TRBJ2-2; the match to TRBD1 covers 11 bases. This CDR3 region has 16 residues. V trimming: 6 bases; J trimming: 4 bases; junction bases outside the gene matches: 7. Germline CDR1 SGHTA, CDR2 FQGNSA.

In its sample, this clonotype was seen a few times. The gene calls are TRBV2 and TRBJ2-7; TRBD1 is a possible D gene (5 bases). CDR3 length equals 16 residues. CDR1 is SNHLY, CDR2 FYNNEI, per germline. V was cut by 1 base and J by 1 base, with 14 bases left in between. The CDR3 DNA follows: TGTGCCAGCAGTGAAGGATCGTGGGGCGGATCCTACGAGCAGTACTTC. It specifies CASSEGSWGGSYEQYF. Full variable domain (missing parts from reference TRBV2 and TRBJ2-7): EPEVTQTPSHQVTQMGQEVILRCVPISNHLYFYWYRQILGQKVEFLVSFYNNEISEKSEIFDDQFSVERPDGSNFTLKIRSTKLEDSAMYFCASSEGSWGGSYEQYFGPGTRLTVT.

The chain combines TRBV12-3 or TRBV12-4 with TRBJ2-1, with 10 bases matching TRBD2. With 5 bases clipped from V and 7 bases from J, the junction kept 5 bases outside the gene matches. The CDR3 is 14 amino acids. The CDR3 loop is CASSRSGRANEQFF. DNA for the CDR3: TGTGCCAGCAGTCGCAGCGGGAGGGCTAATGAGCAGTTCTTC.

This clonotype was found a few times. V and J are TRBV29-1 and TRBJ2-3, with TRBD1 matching over 7 bases. Germline CDR1 reads SQVTM; CDR2 reads ANQGSEA. Trimming at V came to 6 bases and at J to 4 bases, leaving 4 bases not matched to a gene. The CDR3 covers 12 residues. The DNA of the CDR3 is TGCAGCGTACAGGGGTACTCAGATACGCAGTATTTT. Amino acids: CSVQGYSDTQYF.

The chain links TRBV4-3 to TRBJ2-1, with 10 nucleotides matching TRBD2. The CDR3 sequence is 13 residues long. Germline V gene sequence: CDR1 LGHNA, CDR2 YSLEER. The CDR3 nucleotides read TGCGCTGCGGGACTAGCGCGCCACAATGAGCAGTTCTTC. Encoded protein: CAAGLARHNEQFF.

This chain joins TRBV5-1 and TRBJ2-5; D remains ambiguous. The germline V gene encodes CDR1 SGHRS and CDR2 YFSETQ. This CDR3 has 16 amino acids. V lost 2 bases and J 4 bases, leaving 18 bases between the germline ends. Written as DNA, the CDR3 is TGCGCCAGCAGCTTCCAGGCGACCACGGCGAGAGAGACCCAGTACTTC. Protein product: CASSFQATTARETQYF.